This T cell receptor beta chain is from a study of shared clonotypes between healthy human individuals. Here immunoSEQ multiplex PCR was the method, and the copy in TCRdb shows in-frame clones only, minus some. Seen here are fewer than 500,000 clones, about 79% observed once, and the top ten hold about 12%. The CDR3 is 14 amino acids. CDR1 is SNHLY and CDR2 is FYNNEI in the germline V gene. V gave up 3 bases and J gave up 5 bases, with 11 bases separating them. Sequencing used PBMCs. This receptor was identified in a woman in her thirties or forties in good health. Some clones in this sample may be carry-over from other donors' samples. The chain employs TRBV2 and TRBJ1-5, with D perhaps TRBD1 (6 bases). CDR3 DNA sequence: TGTGCCAGCAGTGAGGACAGATCCTATCAGCCCCAGCATTTT. It is translated as CASSEDRSYQPQHF. Together with reference TRBV2 and TRBJ1-5, the CDR3 gives the full variable domain: EPEVTQTPSHQVTQMGQEVILRCVPISNHLYFYWYRQILGQKVEFLVSFYNNEISEKSEIFDDQFSVERPDGSNFTLKIRSTKLEDSAMYFCASSEDRSYQPQHFGDGTRLSIL.